This T cell receptor beta chain was sequenced in a study of human T cells and chemical hapten exposure (TCRdb year 2021). With respect to the entire study: For sensitization, 2% DPC in acetone was applied to a 2 cm by 2 cm area of upper inner arm skin. Weekly therapeutic DPC doses were additionally applied to the scalp of patients throughout the roughly 23-week study period. Patch testing on the upper back used Finn chambers containing 0.01% DPC, with scoring done after 6 days according to International Contact Dermatitis Research Group standards. Most of the patients in the cohort were female, and the cohort covered alopecia areata with under or over 50% scalp involvement, alopecia totalis and alopecia universalis. The libraries were sequenced as a pool, and the TCR yield per sample differed mostly because of small variations in library volumes within the pool. This study followed changes in the peripheral blood TCR repertoire in vivo during primary and secondary sensitization of alopecia patients to the hapten diphenylcyclopropenone (DPC). Blood samples were taken from patients before sensitization (week 0) and at 2, 6 and about 24 weeks after DPC sensitization. Blood for TCR sequencing was provided by twenty-nine alopecia patients at one to four time points (pre-sensitization, 2, 6 and 24 weeks).

This clonotype came up many times. The target of this receptor is not known. Base qualities are not recorded, but no much larger clone differs from it by a single base. The sample's time point, from its label and the paper: patch test 1, 2 weeks after DPC sensitization. The intended sense of this specimen's treatment or condition label: therapeutic diphenylcyclopropenone sensitization with weekly scalp DPC. At every patch-test visit, the blood draw took place before the patch test was put on. Eligible patients were aged 18 to 70, diagnosed with alopecia, deemed suitable for DPC therapy, and excluded if pregnant. Total RNA was extracted from unfractionated whole blood collected in Tempus Blood RNA tubes. The CDR3 contains 15 residues, cysteine and phenylalanine counted. Kept here is only the CDR3 DNA, which spans 45 bases and is read in frame from base 1. V is trimmed back by 5 bases and J by 7 bases, and the junction contains 9 bases that no gene match accounts for.

Broader findings and caveats from the paper: Expanded TCRs formed significantly more large CDR3 similarity clusters than pre-sensitization or healthy control sets, consistent with antigen-driven responses. Patch test score was positively correlated with the number of PT1 expanded TCRs, with significance at thresholds 8, 16 and 32 but not at 4. The number of TCRs above 1 in 1000 frequency did not change with DPC sensitization; there was no evidence of global repertoire structure alterations. All patients had alopecia, a presumed autoimmune disease, so their immune response might differ from that of healthy individuals. Repeated subsampling changed both the strength of the expansion versus patch-test correlation and the threshold at which the correlation became significant.

Libraries came from RACE. Sequencing took place on a NextSeq 500. During library preparation, unique molecular identifiers were attached to individual cDNA molecules so that TCRs could be counted in a quantitative, reproducible way. Both TCR alpha and TCR beta chains were sequenced from each blood RNA sample. The original pipeline was this. A median of around 96,000 TCRs per sample was observed, with a range of 23,224 to 690,600. The Decombinator software suite was used to annotate V, J and CDR3 in the TCR reads. Every sample was subsampled to the same number of TCRs (28,000) for the PS versus PT1 abundance plots. Expanded TCRs were defined as absent before sensitization and observed at least eight times at the 2-week time point. In-frame beta chains were kept once TCRdb had trimmed the public reads at Q25 with fastp and called clones with MiXCR. Rows matching on CDR3 protein sequence are summarized as one entry with the most common DNA and genes. For this entry, the V and J calls and clone size follow TCRdb and not the study's own pipeline. The sample table shows roughly 100,000 distinct CDR3 sequences, and approximately 11% are seen once. The ten largest clones capture under 4.5% of the sample.

The source was whole blood, collected in connection with sensitization to the hapten diphenylcyclopropenone (DPC). This TCR derives from a woman between 40 and 55 years old with alopecia areata. Some clones in this sample may be carry-over from other donors' samples. This sequence uses TRBV12-3 or TRBV12-4 and TRBJ1-1, with 11 bases matching TRBD1. The nucleotide sequence is given as TGTGCCAGCAGTCCCTCCGGGACAGGGGGGGGTGAAGCTTTCTTT. Its protein product is CASSPSGTGGGEAFF.